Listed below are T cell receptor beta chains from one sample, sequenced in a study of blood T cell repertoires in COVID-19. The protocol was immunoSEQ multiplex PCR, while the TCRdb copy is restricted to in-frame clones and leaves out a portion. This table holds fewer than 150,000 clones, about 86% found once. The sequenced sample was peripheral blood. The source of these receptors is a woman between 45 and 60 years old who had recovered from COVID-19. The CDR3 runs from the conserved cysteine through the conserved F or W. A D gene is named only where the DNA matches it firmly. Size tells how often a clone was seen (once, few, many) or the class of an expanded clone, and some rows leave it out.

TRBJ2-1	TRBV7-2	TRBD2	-	TGTGCCAGCAGCCTGAGCGGGAGGGCCTACAATGAGCAGTTCTTC	CASSLSGRAYNEQFF
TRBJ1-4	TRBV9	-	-	TGTGCCAGCAGCGTATCCCTAAATGAAAAACTGTTTTTT	CASSVSLNEKLFF
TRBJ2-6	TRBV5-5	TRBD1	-	TGTGCCAGCAGCTCGGGACAGACTTCTGGGGCCAACGTCCTGACTTTC	CASSSGQTSGANVLTF
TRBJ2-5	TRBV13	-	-	TGTGCCAGCAGCTTAGGCCCCCAGGAATGGCAAGAGACCCAGTACTTC	CASSLGPQEWQETQYF
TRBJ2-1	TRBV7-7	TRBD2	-	TGTGCCAGCAGCCCGGGGACTAGCCCCTACAATGAGCAGTTCTTC	CASSPGTSPYNEQFF
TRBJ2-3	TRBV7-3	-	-	TGTGCCAGCAGCCAGCGCGTCGGCGGGGCTAGCACAGATACGCAGTATTTT	CASSQRVGGASTDTQYF
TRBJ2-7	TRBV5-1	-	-	TGCGCCAGCAGAAGGCTAGATTTTTACGAGCAGTACTTC	CASRRLDFYEQYF
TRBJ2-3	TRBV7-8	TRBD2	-	TGTGCCAGCAGCCTCGGACTAGCGGGGGGAACAGATACGCAGTATTTT	CASSLGLAGGTDTQYF
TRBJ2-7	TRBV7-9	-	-	TGTGCCAGCAGTCCTTGGGCGGGGGCCCTCCACGAGCAGTACTTC	CASSPWAGALHEQYF
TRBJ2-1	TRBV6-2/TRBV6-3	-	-	TGTGCCAGCAGTTACCCAACCGGACAGTTTTTGGACAATGAGCAGTTCTTC	CASSYPTGQFLDNEQFF
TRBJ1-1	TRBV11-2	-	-	TGTGCCAGCAGTCGGCAACAGGGAAGGTCTGAAGCTTTCTTT	CASSRQQGRSEAFF
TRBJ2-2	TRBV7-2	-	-	TGTGCCAGCAGCTGGGCCTATCTCGGGGAGCTGTTTTTT	CASSWAYLGELFF
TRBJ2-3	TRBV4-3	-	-	TGCGCCAGCAGCCAAGATGCTACCGACACAGATACGCAGTATTTT	CASSQDATDTDTQYF
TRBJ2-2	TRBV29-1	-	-	TGCAGCGTTGGTGGACAGCCCGGGGAGCTGTTTTTT	CSVGGQPGELFF
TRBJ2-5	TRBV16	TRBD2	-	TGTGCCAGCAGCCAATCGCGGGGGGCCGAGACCCAGTACTTC	CASSQSRGAETQYF
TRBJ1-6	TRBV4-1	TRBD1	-	TGCGCCAGCAGATTTTCCGTTCGGACAGGGATAATTGATTCACCCCTCCACTTT	CASRFSVRTGIIDSPLHF
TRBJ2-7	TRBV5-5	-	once	TGTGCCAGCAGCTTGGGGACAGCTCTACGAGAGCAGTACTTC	CASSLGTALREQYF
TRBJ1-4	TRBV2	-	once	TGTGCCAGCAGACCCCAGGGAATAGGAACTAATGAAAAACTGTTTTTT	CASRPQGIGTNEKLFF
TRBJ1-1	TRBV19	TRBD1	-	TGTGCCAGTAGTGGGGTAGGGTACAGGGGGGCTGAAGCTTTCTTT	CASSGVGYRGAEAFF
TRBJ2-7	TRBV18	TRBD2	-	TGTGCCAGCTCCACAGCGGGAGAAGGCTACGAGCAGTACTTC	CASSTAGEGYEQYF
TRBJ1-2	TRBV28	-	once	TGTGCCAGCTTGGGCCGACCTTATGGCTACACCTTC	CASLGRPYGYTF
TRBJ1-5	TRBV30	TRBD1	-	TGTGCCTGGAGTGGGACAGGGACTTGGAATCAGCCCCAGCATTTT	CAWSGTGTWNQPQHF
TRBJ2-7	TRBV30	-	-	TGTGCCTGGAGTGAACCCGGGACACCTCGGAGCGAGCAGTACTTC	CAWSEPGTPRSEQYF
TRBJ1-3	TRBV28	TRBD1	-	TGTGCCAGCAGTTCACCCACAGGGGTCGGAAACACCATATATTTT	CASSSPTGVGNTIYF
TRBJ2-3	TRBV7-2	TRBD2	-	TGTGCCAGCAGCCCAAAGTTTGGTGCGGGAGCAAGCACAGATACGCAGTATTTT	CASSPKFGAGASTDTQYF
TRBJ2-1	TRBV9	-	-	TGTGCCAGCAGCGCCCTCTCCGAGGCGGGTGAGCAGTTCTTC	CASSALSEAGEQFF
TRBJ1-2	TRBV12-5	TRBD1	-	TGTGCTAGTGGTACATTCGGGACAGGGGGCTTGGATGGCTACACCTTC	CASGTFGTGGLDGYTF
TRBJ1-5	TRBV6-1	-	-	TGTGCCAGCAGTGATCCCGGGGGCAATCAGCCCCAGCATTTT	CASSDPGGNQPQHF
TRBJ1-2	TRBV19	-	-	TGTGCCAGTAGGAAAGCTGGGGGGGTTTTCTATGGCTACACCTTC	CASRKAGGVFYGYTF
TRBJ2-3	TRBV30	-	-	TGTGCCTGGAGTGTCACCGCGGATACGCAGTATTTT	CAWSVTADTQYF
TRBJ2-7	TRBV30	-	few	TGTGCCTGGAGTCGTCAGGGTTGGGAGCAGTACTTC	CAWSRQGWEQYF
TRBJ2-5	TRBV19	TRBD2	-	TGTGCCAGTAGTATTGGCGTAGCGGGAGGGCAGGAGACCCAGTACTTC	CASSIGVAGGQETQYF
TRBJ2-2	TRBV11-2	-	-	TGTGCCAGCAGCCCAGGGGGGACTAGAGACACCGGGGAGCTGTTTTTT	CASSPGGTRDTGELFF
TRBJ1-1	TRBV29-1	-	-	TGCAGCGCCGCCGAGGAGTTTACTGAAGCTTTCTTT	CSAAEEFTEAFF
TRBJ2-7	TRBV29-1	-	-	TGCACCCTTACCCAAACAGCAGGGGCCTACGAGCAGTACTTC	CTLTQTAGAYEQYF
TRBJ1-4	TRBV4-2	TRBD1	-	TGTGCCAGCAGCCGACTGCCGACAGGGACTAATGAAAAACTGTTTTTT	CASSRLPTGTNEKLFF
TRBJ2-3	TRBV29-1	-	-	TGCAGCGACCGCAAACAGGGTACAGATACGCAGTATTTT	CSDRKQGTDTQYF
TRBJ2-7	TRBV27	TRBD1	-	TGTGCCAGCAGCTCCCATACAGGGGTTTCGTACGAGCAGTACTTC	CASSSHTGVSYEQYF
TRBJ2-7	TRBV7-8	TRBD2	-	TGTGCCAGCAGCACCCTAGGGGAGGGACTAGCGGATCGGTACGAGCAGTACTTC	CASSTLGEGLADRYEQYF
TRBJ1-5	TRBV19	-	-	TGTGCCAGTAGTATGGGAGAGCGGAGGTTGGGCCAGCCCCAGCATTTT	CASSMGERRLGQPQHF
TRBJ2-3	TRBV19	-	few	TGTGCCAGTAGGCAAAGCGGGGATACGCAGTATTTT	CASRQSGDTQYF
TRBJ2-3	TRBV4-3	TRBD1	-	TGCGCCAGCAGCCACCTCGCTTCTTCGACAGGGGGCCCAGATACGCAGTATTTT	CASSHLASSTGGPDTQYF
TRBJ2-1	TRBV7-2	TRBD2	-	TGTGCCAGCAGCTTAGTTCCTAGCGGGAGTGGAGAGCAGTTCTTC	CASSLVPSGSGEQFF
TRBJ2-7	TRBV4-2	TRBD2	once	TGTGCCAGCAGCCCCCGGGGAGGGTCCGACGAGCAGTACTTC	CASSPRGGSDEQYF